This T cell receptor (beta chain) is drawn from a study of PD-L1 blockade in urothelial cancer. The overall study: Atezolizumab (1,200 mg intravenously every 3 weeks) began in about 2014 for patients. Male sex and bladder-origin urothelial cancer were recorded for about 90% of the roughly 30 patients. Samples came from 3 weeks, at the second dose, and 6 weeks into treatment.

This clone appeared once. The time point: pretreatment peripheral blood. Germline V CDR1 and CDR2: MNHEY, SVGAGI. The ends lost 2 bases at V and 7 bases at J; junction bases unmatched: 5. The CDR3 contains 14 residues. Only in-frame clones appear in the TCRdb table, and some are missing; sequencing was by immunoSEQ multiplex PCR. Found here are tens of thousands of clones, roughly 81% of them singletons; the top ten hold around 5.7%. The chain joins TRBV6-5 to TRBJ2-1; TRBD1 matches 7 bases. Sequenced material: PBMCs, taken around atezolizumab (anti-PD-L1) treatment. This clonotype was sampled from a man in his sixties or seventies with urothelial cancer. CDR3 nucleotide sequence: TGTGCCAGCAGTTACGGACAGGTTCGGAATGAGCAGTTCTTC. It specifies CASSYGQVRNEQFF.